These 21 T cell receptor beta chains came from one sample sequenced in a study of blood T cell repertoires in COVID-19. Sequencing used immunoSEQ multiplex PCR; TCRdb keeps in-frame clones, though not all of them. Of about 210,000 clones listed, around 88% are singletons. Material: PBMCs or T cells enriched from blood (not recorded which). The receptors were gathered from a woman between 35 and 50 years old with acute COVID-19.

The chain joins TRBV5-1 to TRBJ2-5; D is perhaps TRBD2 (5 bases). Germline lookup yields CDR1 SGHRS and CDR2 YFSETQ. V was clipped by 0 bases and J by 2 bases, with 11 bases between them. This CDR3 has 15 residues. This CDR3 reads CASSLGGREQETQYF. CDR3 sequence (DNA): TGCGCCAGCAGCTTGGGCGGGCGAGAACAAGAGACCCAGTACTTC.

The chain joins TRBV24-1 to TRBJ2-3; TRBD2 is a possible D gene (5 bases). This CDR3 is built from 16 residues. V was shortened by 3 bases and J by 0 bases, with 12 bases between the two germline ends. Germline V lookup: CDR1 KGHDR, CDR2 SFDVKD. The CDR3 reads CATSDPSSGSTDTQYF. The CDR3 DNA is TGTGCCACCAGTGATCCGTCGTCGGGGAGCACAGATACGCAGTATTTT.

This chain links TRBV5-5 with TRBJ1-4; 9 nucleotides align to TRBD1. This CDR3 has 14 amino acids. The ends lost 4 bases at V and 8 bases at J; junction bases unmatched: 6. The V gene's germline CDR1 is SGHKS and CDR2 YYEKEE (reference sequence). This CDR3 is CASSRTGVDEKLFF. Here the CDR3 DNA reads TGTGCCAGCAGCCGGACAGGGGTGGACGAAAAACTGTTTTTT. Together with reference TRBV5-5 and TRBJ1-4, the CDR3 gives the full variable domain: DAGVTQSPTHLIKTRGQQVTLRCSPISGHKSVSWYQQVLGQGPQFIFQYYEKEERGRGNFPDRFSARQFPNYSSELNVNALLLGDSALYLCASSRTGVDEKLFFGSGTQLSVL.

The chain's CDR3 is CASSLEPSIYGYTF. CDR3 bases: TGTGCCAGCAGCTTAGAGCCTTCCATCTATGGCTACACCTTC. The chain joins TRBV7-2 to TRBJ1-2; D ambiguous. Germline CDR1 is SGHTA and CDR2 is FQGNSA. The germline V and J ends were trimmed by 1 base and 4 bases, with 10 bases remaining between them. This CDR3 contains 14 residues.

The rearrangement uses TRBV18 and TRBJ1-6; D perhaps matches TRBD1 (5 bases). Germline lookup yields CDR1 KGHSH and CDR2 LQKENI. V was clipped by 3 bases and J by 5 bases, with 17 bases between them. CDR3 size: 17 residues. CDR3 nucleotides: TGTGCCAGCTCACCCTCTCAGGGTTTAACGGATAATTCACCCCTCCACTTT. The encoded protein is CASSPSQGLTDNSPLHF. Drawing the rest from reference TRBV18 and TRBJ1-6, the complete variable domain is NAGVMQNPRHLVRRRGQEARLRCSPMKGHSHVYWYRQLPEEGLKFMVYLQKENIIDESGMPKERFSAEFPKEGPSILRIQQVVRGDSAAYFCASSPSQGLTDNSPLHFGNGTRLTVT.

This clone is a singleton in its sample. The V gene is TRBV19, the J gene TRBJ2-2, with TRBD1 as a possible D gene (6 bases). Germline assignment: CDR1 LNHDA and CDR2 SQIVND (reference sequence). The CDR3 spans 14 residues. The germline V and J ends were trimmed by 5 bases and 0 bases, with 7 bases remaining between them. CDR3 sequence: CASSDRPNTGELFF. The CDR3 nucleotides are TGTGCCAGTAGTGACAGGCCGAACACCGGGGAGCTGTTTTTT.

The V and J genes are TRBV9 and TRBJ1-3; D possibly corresponds to TRBD1 (6 bases). The CDR3 contains 18 residues. V lost 0 bases, J lost 3 bases, and 19 bases lay in between. Looked up from germline, CDR1 is SGDLS and CDR2 is YYNGEE. The CDR3: CASSVAGGAGAGGNTIYF. DNA of the CDR3: TGTGCCAGCAGCGTAGCCGGGGGAGCGGGGGCAGGTGGAAACACCATATATTTT.

This chain uses TRBV24-1 with TRBJ2-1; 7 positions agree with TRBD2. Germline CDR1 KGHDR, CDR2 SFDVKD. This CDR3 has 17 residues. V trimming: 5 bases; J trimming: 5 bases; junction bases outside the gene matches: 14. This chain's CDR3 is CATSALLAEGIHNEQFF. In nucleotides, the CDR3 is TGTGCCACCAGTGCCCTTCTAGCGGAGGGGATCCACAATGAGCAGTTCTTC.

This chain joins TRBV5-1 and TRBJ1-2, with 7 nucleotides matching TRBD1. This CDR3 contains 12 residues. Germline CDR1 and CDR2: SGHRS and YFSETQ. The junction had 4 bases not matched to a gene; V was cut back by 5 bases and J by 6 bases. The CDR3 coding sequence is TGCGCCAGCAGAGCCGGGACAGATGGCTACACCTTC. Translated: CASRAGTDGYTF.

This clone has only a few counts. This chain joins TRBV12-5 and TRBJ2-2; D not certain. This CDR3 has 14 residues. Between the trimmed V and J ends, which lost 6 bases and 2 bases, there was a span of 10 bases. CDR1 and CDR2 from the germline V gene are LGHNT and FRNRAP. The CDR3 DNA reads as TGTGCTAGTGGCCGCGATCGAAACACCGGGGAGCTGTTTTTT. This translates into CASGRDRNTGELFF.

This rearrangement joins TRBV1 to TRBJ2-2; TRBD2 reflects the table's D call only, with no check against the DNA. TRBV1 is designated a pseudogene. CDR3 length: 18 residues. The CDR3 reads CTSSQGRRTSGNTGELFF. The CDR3 DNA reads as TGCACCAGCAGCCAAGGTCGGCGGACTAGCGGGAATACCGGGGAGCTGTTTTTT.

The chain has TRBV5-1 and TRBJ1-1; no definite D call. This CDR3 is 14 amino acids long. Germline CDR1 is SGHRS and CDR2 is YFSETQ. V dropped 1 base and J dropped 1 base, with 8 bases sitting between them. The chain's CDR3 is CASSLHGPNTEAFF. In nucleotides, the CDR3 is TGCGCCAGCAGCTTGCATGGGCCGAACACTGAAGCTTTCTTT.

The rearrangement uses TRBV7-8 and TRBJ2-4; TRBD1 is a possible D gene (8 bases). Germline V lookup: CDR1 SGHVS, CDR2 FQNEAQ. V lost 5 bases, J lost 1 base, and 12 bases lay in between. The CDR3 loop spans 15 amino acids. CDR3 coding DNA: TGTGCCAGCAGCCCACAGGGGGGGGCCAAAAACATTCAGTACTTC. Translating gives CASSPQGGAKNIQYF.

The V gene is TRBV5-1, the J gene TRBJ1-1; 7 bases align to TRBD1. Per the germline V gene, CDR1 is SGHRS and CDR2 is YFSETQ. This CDR3 is 15 amino acids long. The J segment lost 4 bases and the V segment lost 4 bases, leaving 10 bases of the junction unmatched. The CDR3 region has the DNA TGCGCCAGCAGCCCACACAGGGGAGAAGGCACTGAAGCTTTCTTT. Its translation is CASSPHRGEGTEAFF.

This clone has just a few counts. The rearrangement joins TRBV6-5 to TRBJ1-6, with 8 bases aligning to TRBD1. The CDR3 consists of 14 residues. V was clipped by 5 bases and J by 9 bases; unmatched bases: 6. Germline V gene sequence: CDR1 MNHEY, CDR2 SVGAGI. The CDR3 DNA follows: TGTGCCAGCAGTCCTACCAGGGGGCGTTCACCCCTCCACTTT. It yields the protein CASSPTRGRSPLHF.

This clone was recorded a few times. The chain combines TRBV5-1 with TRBJ1-1; D gene uncertain. CDR1 and CDR2 (germline): SGHRS, YFSETQ. The germline V and J ends were trimmed by 3 bases and 0 bases, with 9 bases remaining between them. The CDR3 totals 14 residues. CDR3 in amino acids: CASSSSGLNTEAFF. Here the CDR3 DNA reads TGCGCCAGCAGCTCGTCGGGTTTGAACACTGAAGCTTTCTTT.

This clone has only one observation. The V gene is TRBV30, the J gene TRBJ1-3; tentatively, D is TRBD1 (6 bases). There are 16 residues in the CDR3. Trimming removed 4 bases from V and 5 bases from J, with 21 bases in between. Germline-derived CDR1 and CDR2 are GTSNPN and SVGIG (reference sequence). CDR3 sequence reads: CAWTGSIRGTRNTIYF. For the CDR3, the DNA is TGTGCCTGGACCGGTTCAATCAGGGGTACAAGAAACACCATATATTTT.

This sequence joins TRBV7-2 and TRBJ1-2, with TRBD1 matching 7 bases. The CDR3 contains 12 residues. Germline V gene lookup returns CDR1 SGHTA and CDR2 FQGNSA. Trimming removed 4 bases from V and 7 bases from J; junction bases left unmatched: 3. The CDR3 DNA follows: TGTGCCAGCAGCTCCCGACAGGGTGGCTACACCTTC. This gives the protein CASSSRQGGYTF.

The chain is built from TRBV5-1 and TRBJ2-2; 8 nucleotides align to TRBD2. Germline CDR1 SGHRS, CDR2 YFSETQ. The CDR3 runs to 12 residues. The junction had 2 bases not matched to a gene; V was cut back by 7 bases and J by 6 bases. In DNA form, the CDR3 reads TGCGCCAGCCGACTAGCGTCCGGGGAGCTGTTTTTT. Protein: CASRLASGELFF. Full variable domain (remainder filled in from reference TRBV5-1 and TRBJ2-2): KAGVTQTPRYLIKTRGQQVTLSCSPISGHRSVSWYQQTPGQGLQFLFEYFSETQRNKGNFPGRFSGRQFSNSRSEMNVSTLELGDSALYLCASRLASGELFFGEGSRLTVL.

The chain is built from TRBV7-9 and TRBJ1-2; D not certain. Trimming left V 2 bases short and J 4 bases short, with 8 bases between. The CDR3 spans 13 residues. CDR1 SEHNR and CDR2 FQNEAQ come from the germline V gene (reference sequence). CDR3 sequence: CASSLSLFYGYTF. The CDR3 bases are TGTGCCAGCAGCTTATCCCTATTCTATGGCTACACCTTC.

V and J are TRBV7-9 and TRBJ2-3; no clear D gene. In germline, CDR1 is SEHNR, CDR2 FQNEAQ (reference sequence). Trimming removed 3 bases from V and 0 bases from J, with 10 bases in between. The CDR3 sequence is 15 residues long. The CDR3 bases are TGTGCCAGCAGCTTCGACGGAGCTAGCACAGATACGCAGTATTTT. Translating gives CASSFDGASTDTQYF.